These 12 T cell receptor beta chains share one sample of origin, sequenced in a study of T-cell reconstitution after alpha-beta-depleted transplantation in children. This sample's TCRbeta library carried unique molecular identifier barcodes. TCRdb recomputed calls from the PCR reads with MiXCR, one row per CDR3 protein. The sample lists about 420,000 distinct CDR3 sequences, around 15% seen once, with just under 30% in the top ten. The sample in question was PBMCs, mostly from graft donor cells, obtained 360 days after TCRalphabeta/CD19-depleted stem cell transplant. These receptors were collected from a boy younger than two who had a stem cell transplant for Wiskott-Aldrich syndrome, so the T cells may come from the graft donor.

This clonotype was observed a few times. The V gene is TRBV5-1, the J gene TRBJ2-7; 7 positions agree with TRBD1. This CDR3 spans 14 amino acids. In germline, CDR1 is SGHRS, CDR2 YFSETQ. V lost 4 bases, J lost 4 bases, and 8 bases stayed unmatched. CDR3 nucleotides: TGCGCCAGCAGCAGGGGACAGCCCGAATACGAGCAGTACTTC. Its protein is CASSRGQPEYEQYF.

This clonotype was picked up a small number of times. The CDR3 nucleotides read TGTGCCAGCAGCTTCCCCACAGGGCGGATTAGGGATGAGCAGTTCTTC. Its translation is CASSFPTGRIRDEQFF. The J gene is TRBJ2-1, the V gene TRBV7-9, with D perhaps TRBD1 (6 bases). The CDR3 extends over 16 amino acids. The ends were cut back, 3 bases at V and 8 bases at J, with 20 bases in the middle. Germline CDR1 is SEHNR and CDR2 is FQNEAQ (reference sequence).

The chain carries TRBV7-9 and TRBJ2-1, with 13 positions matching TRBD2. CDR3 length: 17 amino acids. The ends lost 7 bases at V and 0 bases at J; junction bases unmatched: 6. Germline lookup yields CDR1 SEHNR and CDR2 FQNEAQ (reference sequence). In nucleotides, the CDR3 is TGTGCCAGCACCCTGACTAGCGGGGGGTCCTCCTACAATGAGCAGTTCTTC. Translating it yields CASTLTSGGSSYNEQFF.

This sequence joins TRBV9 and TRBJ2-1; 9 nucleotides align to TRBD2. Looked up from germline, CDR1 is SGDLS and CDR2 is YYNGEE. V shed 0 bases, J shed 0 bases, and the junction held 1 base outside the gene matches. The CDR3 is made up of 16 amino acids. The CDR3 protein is CASSVDSGSSYNEQFF. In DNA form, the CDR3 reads TGTGCCAGCAGCGTAGATAGCGGGAGCTCCTACAATGAGCAGTTCTTC.

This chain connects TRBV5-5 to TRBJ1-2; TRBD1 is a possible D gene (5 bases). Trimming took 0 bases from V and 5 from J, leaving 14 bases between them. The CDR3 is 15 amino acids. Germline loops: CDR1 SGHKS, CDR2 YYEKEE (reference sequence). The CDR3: CASSLGQTQAYGYTF. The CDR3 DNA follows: TGTGCCAGCAGCTTGGGGCAAACACAGGCTTATGGCTACACCTTC.

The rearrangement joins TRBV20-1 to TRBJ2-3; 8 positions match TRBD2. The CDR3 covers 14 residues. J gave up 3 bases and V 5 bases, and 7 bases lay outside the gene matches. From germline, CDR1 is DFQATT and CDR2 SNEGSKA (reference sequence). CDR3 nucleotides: TGCAGTGCTGCGCTCTTAGCGGGGACAGATACGCAGTATTTT. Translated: CSAALLAGTDTQYF.

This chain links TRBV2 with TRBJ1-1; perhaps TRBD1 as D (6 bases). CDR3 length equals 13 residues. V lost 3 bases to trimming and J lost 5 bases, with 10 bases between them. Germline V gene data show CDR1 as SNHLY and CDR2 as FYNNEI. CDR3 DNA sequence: TGTGCCAGCAGTGAGGACAGCGTTACTGAAGCTTTCTTT. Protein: CASSEDSVTEAFF.

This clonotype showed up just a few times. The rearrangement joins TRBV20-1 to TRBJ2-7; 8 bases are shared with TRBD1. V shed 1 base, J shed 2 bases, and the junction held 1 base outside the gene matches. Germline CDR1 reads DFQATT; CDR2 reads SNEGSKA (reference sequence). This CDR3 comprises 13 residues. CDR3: CSARGQGTYEQYF. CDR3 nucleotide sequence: TGCAGTGCTAGAGGACAGGGGACCTACGAGCAGTACTTC.

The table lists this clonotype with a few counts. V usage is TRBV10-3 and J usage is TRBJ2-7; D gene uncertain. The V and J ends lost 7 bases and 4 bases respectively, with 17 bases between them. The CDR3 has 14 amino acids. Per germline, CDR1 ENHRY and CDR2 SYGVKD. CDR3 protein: CAIKRLMISYEQYF. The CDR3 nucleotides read TGTGCCATCAAGCGTCTGATGATAAGTTACGAGCAGTACTTC.

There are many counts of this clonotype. This CDR3 is CASSLLDSYEQYF. The CDR3 nucleotides are TGTGCCAGCAGCTTATTGGACTCCTACGAGCAGTACTTC. The rearrangement links TRBV7-9 to TRBJ2-7; D remains ambiguous. With 2 bases removed from V and 0 bases from J, the gap between germline ends came to 5 bases. The CDR3 has 13 amino acids. CDR1 SEHNR and CDR2 FQNEAQ come from the germline V gene (reference sequence).

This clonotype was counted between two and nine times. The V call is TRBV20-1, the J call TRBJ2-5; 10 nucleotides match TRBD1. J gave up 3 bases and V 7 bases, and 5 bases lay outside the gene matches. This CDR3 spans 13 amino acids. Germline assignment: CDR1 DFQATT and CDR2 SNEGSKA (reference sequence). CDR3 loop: CSVGGQGKETQYF. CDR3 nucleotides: TGCAGTGTTGGGGGACAGGGGAAAGAGACCCAGTACTTC.

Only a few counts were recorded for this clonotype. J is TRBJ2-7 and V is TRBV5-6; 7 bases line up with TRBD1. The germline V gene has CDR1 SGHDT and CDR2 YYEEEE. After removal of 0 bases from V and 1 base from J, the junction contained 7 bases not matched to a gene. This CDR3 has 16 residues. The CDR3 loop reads CASSLDRGTASYEQYF. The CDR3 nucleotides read TGTGCCAGCAGCTTGGACAGGGGTACCGCATCCTACGAGCAGTACTTC.